The clone carrying this TCR beta chain occurred a few times. Its antigen remains unidentified. This record belongs to a study of T-cell reconstitution after alpha-beta-depleted transplantation in children. Unique molecular identifiers were incorporated into the prepared TCRbeta library. MiXCR was run by TCRdb on the PCR reads, yielding one entry per CDR3 protein. This sample yields hundreds of thousands of distinct CDR3 sequences, of which approximately 14% are seen a single time; 0.79% belongs to the top ten. Germline CDR1 reads LGHDT; CDR2 reads YNNKEL (reference sequence). The CDR3 is 15 amino acids. Trimming left V 4 bases short and J 4 bases short, with 14 bases between. Notes on the study in general: As was reported, about two months after transplant, alpha-beta T cells came from several hundred expanded graft clones. When one year had passed after transplant, most T-cell counts and diversity came from newly produced T cells. Diversity of TCRbeta at day 60 was high in some patients, arising from surviving recipient T cells and thymic progenitors.

This sequence originates from a girl aged 2 to 10 with congenital amegakaryocytic thrombocytopenia, due to receive a stem cell transplant. Sequencing used PBMCs, obtained before TCRalphabeta/CD19-depleted stem cell transplant. The chain joins TRBV3-1 to TRBJ2-1; either TRBD1 or TRBD2 may supply D (6 bases each). The CDR3 is CASSRTGASYNEQFF. The CDR3 DNA is TGTGCCAGCAGCCGGACGGGGGCGTCTTACAATGAGCAGTTCTTC.